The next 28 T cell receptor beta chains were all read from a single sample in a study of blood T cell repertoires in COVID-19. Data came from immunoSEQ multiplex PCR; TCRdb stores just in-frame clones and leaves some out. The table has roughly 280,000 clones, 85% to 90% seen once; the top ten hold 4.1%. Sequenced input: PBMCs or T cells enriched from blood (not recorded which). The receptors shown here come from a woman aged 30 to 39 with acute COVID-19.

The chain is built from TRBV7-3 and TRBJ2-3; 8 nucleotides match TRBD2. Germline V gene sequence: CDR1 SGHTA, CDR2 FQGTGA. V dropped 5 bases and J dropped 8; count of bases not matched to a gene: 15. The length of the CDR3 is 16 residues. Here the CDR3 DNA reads TGTGCCAGCAGCCCAGAGACTAGCGTGGGGTGGGGTACGCAGTATTTT. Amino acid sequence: CASSPETSVGWGTQYF.

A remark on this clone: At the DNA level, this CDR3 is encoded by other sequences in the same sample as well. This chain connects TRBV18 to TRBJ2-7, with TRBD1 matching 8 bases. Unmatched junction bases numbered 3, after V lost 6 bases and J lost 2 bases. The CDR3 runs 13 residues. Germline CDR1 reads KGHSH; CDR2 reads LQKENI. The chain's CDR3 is CASSPDRAYEQYF. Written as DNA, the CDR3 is TGTGCCAGCTCCCCGGACAGGGCCTACGAGCAGTACTTC. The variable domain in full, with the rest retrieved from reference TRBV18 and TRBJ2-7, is NAGVMQNPRHLVRRRGQEARLRCSPMKGHSHVYWYRQLPEEGLKFMVYLQKENIIDESGMPKERFSAEFPKEGPSILRIQQVVRGDSAAYFCASSPDRAYEQYFGPGTRLTVT.

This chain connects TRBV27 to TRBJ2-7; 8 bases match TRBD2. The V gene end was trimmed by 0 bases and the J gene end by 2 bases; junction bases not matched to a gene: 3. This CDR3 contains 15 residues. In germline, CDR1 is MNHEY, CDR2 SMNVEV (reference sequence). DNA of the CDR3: TGTGCCAGCAGTTTATCGTCCGGGGGGGCCTACGAGCAGTACTTC. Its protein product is CASSLSSGGAYEQYF.

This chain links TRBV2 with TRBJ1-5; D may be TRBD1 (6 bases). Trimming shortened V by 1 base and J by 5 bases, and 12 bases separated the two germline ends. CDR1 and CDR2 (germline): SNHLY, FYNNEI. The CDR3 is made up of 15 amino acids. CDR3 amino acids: CASSEEAGAYQPQHF. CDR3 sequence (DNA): TGTGCCAGCAGTGAAGAGGCAGGGGCATATCAGCCCCAGCATTTT.

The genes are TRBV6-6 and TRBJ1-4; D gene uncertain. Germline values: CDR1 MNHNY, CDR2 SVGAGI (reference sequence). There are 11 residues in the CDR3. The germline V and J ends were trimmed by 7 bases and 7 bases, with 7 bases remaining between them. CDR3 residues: CASTSGEKLFF. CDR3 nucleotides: TGTGCCAGCACCTCAGGTGAAAAACTGTTTTTT.

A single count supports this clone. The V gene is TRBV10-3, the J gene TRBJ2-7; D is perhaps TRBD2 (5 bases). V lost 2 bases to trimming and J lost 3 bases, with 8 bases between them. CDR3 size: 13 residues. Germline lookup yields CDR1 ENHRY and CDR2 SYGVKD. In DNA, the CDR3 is TGTGCCATCAGTGAGGGACTGGACTACGAGCAGTACTTC. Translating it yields CAISEGLDYEQYF.

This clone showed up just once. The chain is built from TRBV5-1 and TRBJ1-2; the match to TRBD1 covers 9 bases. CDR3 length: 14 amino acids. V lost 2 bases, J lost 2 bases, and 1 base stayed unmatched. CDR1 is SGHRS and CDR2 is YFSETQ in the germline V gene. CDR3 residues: CASSLTGGNYGYTF. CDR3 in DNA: TGCGCCAGCAGCTTAACAGGGGGCAACTATGGCTACACCTTC.

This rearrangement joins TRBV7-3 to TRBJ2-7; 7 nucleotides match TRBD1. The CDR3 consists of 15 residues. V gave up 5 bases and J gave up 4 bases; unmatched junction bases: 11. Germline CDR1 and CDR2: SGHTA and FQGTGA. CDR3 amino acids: CASSPLPGQLYEQYF. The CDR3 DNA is TGTGCCAGCAGCCCTCTCCCGGGACAGTTATACGAGCAGTACTTC. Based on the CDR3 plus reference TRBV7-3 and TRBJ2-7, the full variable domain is GAGVSQTPSNKVTEKGKYVELRCDPISGHTALYWYRQSLGQGPEFLIYFQGTGAADDSGLPNDRFFAVRPEGSVSTLKIQRTERGDSAVYLCASSPLPGQLYEQYFGPGTRLTVT.

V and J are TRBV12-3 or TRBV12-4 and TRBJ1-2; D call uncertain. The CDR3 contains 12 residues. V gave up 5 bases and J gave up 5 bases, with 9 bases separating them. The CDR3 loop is CASSGQNYGYTF. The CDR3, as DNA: TGTGCCAGCAGTGGGCAGAATTATGGCTACACCTTC.

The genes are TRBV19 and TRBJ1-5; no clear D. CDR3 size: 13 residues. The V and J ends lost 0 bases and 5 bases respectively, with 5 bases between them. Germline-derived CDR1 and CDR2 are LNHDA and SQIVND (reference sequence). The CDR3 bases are TGTGCCAGTAGTATAGAGGCCGATCAGCCCCAGCATTTT. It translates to CASSIEADQPQHF.

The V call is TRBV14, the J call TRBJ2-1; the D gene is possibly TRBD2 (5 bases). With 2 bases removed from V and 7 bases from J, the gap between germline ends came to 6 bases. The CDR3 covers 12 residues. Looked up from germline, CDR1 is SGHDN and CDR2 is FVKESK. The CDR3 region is CASSQTRNEQFF. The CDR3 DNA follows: TGTGCCAGCAGCCAAACTAGAAATGAGCAGTTCTTC.

CDR3 DNA: TGTGCCAGCAGTTTTTCCAGGGGGACTGGCGAGCAGTACTTC. This sequence encodes CASSFSRGTGEQYF. The V gene is TRBV6-5, the J gene TRBJ2-7, with a tentative D call TRBD1 (7 bases). Germline assignment: CDR1 MNHEY and CDR2 SVGAGI. V dropped 4 bases and J dropped 6 bases, with 16 bases sitting between them. The CDR3 loop spans 14 amino acids.

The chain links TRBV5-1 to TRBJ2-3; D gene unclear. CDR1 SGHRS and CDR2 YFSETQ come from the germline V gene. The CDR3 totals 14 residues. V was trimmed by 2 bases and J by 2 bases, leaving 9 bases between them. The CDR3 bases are TGCGCCAGCAGCTTTAACGGTCCCACAGATACGCAGTATTTT. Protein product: CASSFNGPTDTQYF.

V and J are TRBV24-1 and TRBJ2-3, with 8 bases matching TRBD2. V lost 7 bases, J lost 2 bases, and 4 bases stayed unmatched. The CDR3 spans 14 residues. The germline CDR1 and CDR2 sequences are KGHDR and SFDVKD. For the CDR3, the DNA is TGTGCCACCAGGCTTAGCGGGGACACAGATACGCAGTATTTT. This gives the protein CATRLSGDTDTQYF.

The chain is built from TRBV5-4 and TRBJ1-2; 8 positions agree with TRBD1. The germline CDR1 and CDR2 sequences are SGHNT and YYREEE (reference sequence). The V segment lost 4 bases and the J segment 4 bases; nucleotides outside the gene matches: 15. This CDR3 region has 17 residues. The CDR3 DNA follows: TGTGCCAGCAGCCAGGGGCAGGGGGCGGCATCGGCCTATGGCTACACCTTC. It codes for CASSQGQGAASAYGYTF.

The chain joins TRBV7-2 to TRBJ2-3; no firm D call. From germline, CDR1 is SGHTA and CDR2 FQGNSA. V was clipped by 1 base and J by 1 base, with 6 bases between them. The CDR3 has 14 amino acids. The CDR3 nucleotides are TGTGCCAGCAGCTTAGGCGTGGGCACAGATACGCAGTATTTT. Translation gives CASSLGVGTDTQYF.

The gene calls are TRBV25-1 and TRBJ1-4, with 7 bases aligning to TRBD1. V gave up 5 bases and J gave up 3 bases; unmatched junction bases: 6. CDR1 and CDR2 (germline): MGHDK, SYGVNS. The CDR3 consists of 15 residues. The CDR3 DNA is TGTGCCAGCAGTAAACCCCAGGGGGCTAATGAAAAACTGTTTTTT. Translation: CASSKPQGANEKLFF. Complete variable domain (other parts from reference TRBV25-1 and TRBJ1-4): EADIYQTPRYLVIGTGKKITLECSQTMGHDKMYWYQQDPGMELHLIHYSYGVNSTEKGDLSSESTVSRIRTEHFPLTLESARPSHTSQYLCASSKPQGANEKLFFGSGTQLSVL.

The CDR3 region has the DNA TGTGCCAGCTACAGTCGGGACACCATATTTGACTCTGGGGCCAACGTCCTGACTTTC. This gives the protein CASYSRDTIFDSGANVLTF. The chain recombines TRBV9 with TRBJ2-6; D might be TRBD1 (6 bases). There are 19 residues in the CDR3. Trimming removed 7 bases at V and 0 bases at J, with 23 bases between. Per the germline V gene, CDR1 is SGDLS and CDR2 is YYNGEE.

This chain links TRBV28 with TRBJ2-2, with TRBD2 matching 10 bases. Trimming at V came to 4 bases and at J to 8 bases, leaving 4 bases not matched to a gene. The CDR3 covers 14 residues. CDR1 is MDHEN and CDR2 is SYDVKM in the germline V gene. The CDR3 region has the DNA TGTGCCAGCAGTTCGGCTAGCGGGAGAGGGGAGCTGTTTTTT. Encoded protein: CASSSASGRGELFF.

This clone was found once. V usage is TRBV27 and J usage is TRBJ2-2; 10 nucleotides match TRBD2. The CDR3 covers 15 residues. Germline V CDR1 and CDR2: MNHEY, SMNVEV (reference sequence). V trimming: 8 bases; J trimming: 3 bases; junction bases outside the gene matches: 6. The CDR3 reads CASGLAGDYTGELFF. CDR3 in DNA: TGTGCCAGCGGCCTAGCGGGAGATTACACCGGGGAGCTGTTTTTT.

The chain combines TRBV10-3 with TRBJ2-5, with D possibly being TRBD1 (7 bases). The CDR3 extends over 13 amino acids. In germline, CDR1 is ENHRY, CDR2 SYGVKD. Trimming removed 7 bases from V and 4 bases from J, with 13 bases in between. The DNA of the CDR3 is TGTGCCATCACGGAGGGGGCAGGAGAGACCCAGTACTTC. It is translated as CAITEGAGETQYF.

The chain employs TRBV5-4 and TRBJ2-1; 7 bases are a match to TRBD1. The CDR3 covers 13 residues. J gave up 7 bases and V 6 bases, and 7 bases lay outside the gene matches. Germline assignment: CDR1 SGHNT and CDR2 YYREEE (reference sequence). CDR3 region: CASKQGFSNEQFF. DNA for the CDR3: TGTGCCAGCAAACAGGGGTTCTCGAATGAGCAGTTCTTC.

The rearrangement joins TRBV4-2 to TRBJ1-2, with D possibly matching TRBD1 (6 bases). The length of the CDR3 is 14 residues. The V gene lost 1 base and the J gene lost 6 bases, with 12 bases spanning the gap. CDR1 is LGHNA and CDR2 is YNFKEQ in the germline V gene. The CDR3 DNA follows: TGTGCCAGCAGCCAAGGTCGAGGGGGAGATGGCTACACCTTC. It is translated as CASSQGRGGDGYTF.

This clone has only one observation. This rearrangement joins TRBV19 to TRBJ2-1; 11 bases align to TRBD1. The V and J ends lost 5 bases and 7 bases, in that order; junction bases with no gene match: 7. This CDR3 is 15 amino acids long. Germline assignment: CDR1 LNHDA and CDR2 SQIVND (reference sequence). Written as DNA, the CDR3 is TGTGCCAGTAGTGGGGGACAGGGGGGCTGGAATGAGCAGTTCTTC. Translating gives CASSGGQGGWNEQFF.

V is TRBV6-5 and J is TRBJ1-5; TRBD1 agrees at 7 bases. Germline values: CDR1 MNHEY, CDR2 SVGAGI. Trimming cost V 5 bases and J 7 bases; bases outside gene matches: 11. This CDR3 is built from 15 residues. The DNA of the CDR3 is TGTGCCAGCAGTCGGACGGGACAGAGCGGGCAGCCCCAGCATTTT. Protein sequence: CASSRTGQSGQPQHF.

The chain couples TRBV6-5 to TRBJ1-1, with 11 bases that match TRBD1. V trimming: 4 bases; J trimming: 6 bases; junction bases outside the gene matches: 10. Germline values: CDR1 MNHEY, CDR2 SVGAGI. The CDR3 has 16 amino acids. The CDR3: CASSSGQGAIYPEAFF. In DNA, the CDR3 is TGTGCCAGCAGTTCCGGACAGGGGGCGATTTATCCTGAAGCTTTCTTT.

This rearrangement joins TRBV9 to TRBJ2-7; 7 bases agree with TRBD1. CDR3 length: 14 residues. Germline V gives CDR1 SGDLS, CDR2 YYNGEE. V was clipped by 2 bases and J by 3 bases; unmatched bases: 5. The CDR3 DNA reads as TGTGCCAGCAGCGTCTTCCGGGACAGCTACGAGCAGTACTTC. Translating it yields CASSVFRDSYEQYF. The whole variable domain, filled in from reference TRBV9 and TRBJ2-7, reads DSGVTQTPKHLITATGQRVTLRCSPRSGDLSVYWYQQSLDQGLQFLIQYYNGEERAKGNILERFSAQQFPDLHSELNLSSLELGDSALYFCASSVFRDSYEQYFGPGTRLTVT.

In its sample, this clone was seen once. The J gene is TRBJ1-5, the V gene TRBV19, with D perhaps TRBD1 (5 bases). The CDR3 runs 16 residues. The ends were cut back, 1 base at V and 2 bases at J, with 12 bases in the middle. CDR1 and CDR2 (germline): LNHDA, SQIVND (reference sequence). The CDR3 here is CASSIAGDWGNQPQHF. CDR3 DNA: TGTGCCAGTAGTATAGCGGGGGATTGGGGCAATCAGCCCCAGCATTTT.